The next 23 T cell receptor beta chains were all read from a single sample in a study of cytomegalovirus exposure and HLA in healthy donors (dated by TCRdb to 2017 to 2019). Library method: the immunoSEQ multiplex PCR assay. A mixture of 60 forward primers for TCR Vbeta segments and 13 reverse primers for TCR Jbeta segments was used in the multiplex PCR. TCRdb provides this immuneACCESS table in a form limited to in-frame rearrangements. Some clones are lacking; in checked studies, under half of them reflect an unresolved V gene, and why the rest are absent is not known. The table for this sample lists under 250,000 clones; around 77% of them were counted only once. The top ten hold roughly 3% of the sample. Sample: PBMCs. The receptors originated from a woman in her 30s in good health and CMV-seronegative.

Details on this clone: One junction end disagrees with the germline gene, perhaps due to a read error. This chain links TRBV7-9 with TRBJ2-1; a possible D gene is TRBD1 (5 bases). CDR3 length equals 15 residues. Germline loops: CDR1 SEHNR, CDR2 FQNEAQ (reference sequence). Here the CDR3 DNA reads TGTTCCAGCAGCTCGCAGGGAAGGGCCTACAATGAGCAGTTCTTC. Translated: CSSSSQGRAYNEQFF. Complete variable domain (other parts from reference TRBV7-9 and TRBJ2-1): DTGVSQNPRHKITKRGQNVTFRCDPISEHNRLYWYRQTLGQGPEFLTYFQNEAQLEKSRLLSDRFSAERPKGSFSTLEIQRTEQGDSAMYLCSSSSQGRAYNEQFFGPGTRLTVL.

This clone was found a few times. V is TRBV18 and J is TRBJ1-2; D ambiguous. The CDR3 is 15 amino acids. The germline V and J ends were trimmed by 2 bases and 0 bases, with 10 bases remaining between them. Per germline, CDR1 KGHSH and CDR2 LQKENI. DNA of the CDR3: TGTGCCAGCTCACCATACGAAGCTACTAACTATGGCTACACCTTC. Its translation is CASSPYEATNYGYTF.

This chain joins TRBV30 and TRBJ1-1; 9 nucleotides align to TRBD1. This CDR3 is built from 15 residues. The V gene's germline CDR1 is GTSNPN and CDR2 SVGIG (reference sequence). V was pared by 3 bases and J by 1 base, with 6 bases of the junction left unmatched. The chain's CDR3 is CAWRSRQGENTEAFF. Written as DNA, the CDR3 is TGTGCCTGGAGATCCCGACAGGGGGAGAACACTGAAGCTTTCTTT.

V and J are TRBV6-5 and TRBJ2-7; possibly TRBD2 for D (5 bases). Between the trimmed V and J ends, which lost 6 bases and 3 bases, there was a span of 15 bases. Germline V gene lookup returns CDR1 MNHEY and CDR2 SVGAGI. This CDR3 has 14 amino acids. The CDR3, as DNA: TGTGCCAGCAGCCTGGGAAGCGGAGTCTACGAGCAGTACTTC. Protein: CASSLGSGVYEQYF.

The genes are TRBV9 and TRBJ2-1; D is perhaps TRBD2 (6 bases). Trimming shortened V by 0 bases and J by 0 bases, and 7 bases separated the two germline ends. This CDR3 region has 15 residues. Germline V gene sequence: CDR1 SGDLS, CDR2 YYNGEE. CDR3 coding DNA: TGTGCCAGCAGCGTAGGAGCGGGCTCCTACAATGAGCAGTTCTTC. It is translated as CASSVGAGSYNEQFF.

A few counts support this clone. The chain employs TRBV5-1 and TRBJ2-7; TRBD1 might be the D (6 bases). V was pared by 7 bases and J by 2 bases, with 13 bases between. This CDR3 comprises 13 residues. Germline assignment: CDR1 SGHRS and CDR2 YFSETQ. CDR3 sequence: CASSRGETYEQYF. The CDR3, as DNA: TGCGCCAGCTCCAGGGGTGAGACCTACGAGCAGTACTTC.

This chain links TRBV28 with TRBJ2-5; D is perhaps TRBD2 (6 bases). This CDR3 has 14 amino acids. From germline, CDR1 is MDHEN and CDR2 SYDVKM. V lost 5 bases to trimming and J lost 3 bases, with 13 bases between them. As DNA, the CDR3 is TGTGCCAGCAGTGGTCGACGGGAGAAAGAGACCCAGTACTTC. This sequence encodes CASSGRREKETQYF.

This chain links TRBV30 with TRBJ1-2; D perhaps matches TRBD1 (5 bases). Germline CDR1 GTSNPN, CDR2 SVGIG (reference sequence). Trimming removed 7 bases at V and 5 bases at J, with 8 bases between. The length of the CDR3 is 10 residues. CDR3 loop: CASRAYGYTF. CDR3 nucleotide sequence: TGTGCCTCCAGGGCTTATGGCTACACCTTC.

The chain links TRBV7-9 to TRBJ1-2; possible D gene TRBD1, 5 bases. V gave up 4 bases and J gave up 2 bases, with 8 bases separating them. The germline V gene has CDR1 SEHNR and CDR2 FQNEAQ (reference sequence). The CDR3 length is 13 residues. The CDR3 DNA is TGTGCCAGCAGCTCTTCAGGGAACTATGGCTACACCTTC. Translating gives CASSSSGNYGYTF. Drawing the rest from reference TRBV7-9 and TRBJ1-2, the complete variable domain is DTGVSQNPRHKITKRGQNVTFRCDPISEHNRLYWYRQTLGQGPEFLTYFQNEAQLEKSRLLSDRFSAERPKGSFSTLEIQRTEQGDSAMYLCASSSSGNYGYTFGSGTRLTVV.

J is TRBJ2-5 and V is TRBV18; weak D call: TRBD2 (6 bases). Germline V gene data show CDR1 as KGHSH and CDR2 as LQKENI. This CDR3 spans 13 amino acids. V was pared by 8 bases and J by 5 bases, with 15 bases between. For the CDR3, the DNA is TGTGCCAGCCAAAAGGGACTGACGGAGACCCAGTACTTC. Translated, it gives CASQKGLTETQYF.

The genes are TRBV28 and TRBJ1-4; TRBD1 matches at 9 bases. Germline trimming cut 6 bases from V and 14 bases from J; bases unmatched to any gene: 4. Germline V lookup: CDR1 MDHEN, CDR2 SYDVKM. This CDR3 contains 11 residues. The chain's CDR3 is CASRDDRGLFF. In DNA form, the CDR3 reads TGTGCCAGCAGAGACGACAGGGGGCTGTTTTTT.

The chain recombines TRBV27 with TRBJ1-2, with 11 bases lining up with TRBD1. The CDR3 has 15 amino acids. Germline assignment: CDR1 MNHEY and CDR2 SMNVEV (reference sequence). V lost 5 bases to trimming and J lost 3 bases; unmatched junction nucleotides: 5. CDR3 region: CASSRGQGAYYGYTF. The CDR3 DNA is TGTGCCAGCAGTCGTGGACAGGGGGCGTACTATGGCTACACCTTC.

This clone was picked up a small number of times. The V gene is TRBV2, the J gene TRBJ2-7, with a possible D match to TRBD1 (5 bases). V was trimmed by 7 bases and J by 1 base, leaving 20 bases between them. The CDR3 extends over 16 amino acids. The germline V gene encodes CDR1 SNHLY and CDR2 FYNNEI. CDR3: CASKGPAQGTSYEQYF. Written as DNA, the CDR3 is TGTGCCAGCAAAGGCCCCGCGCAGGGCACATCCTACGAGCAGTACTTC.

There are a few counts of this clone. This chain connects TRBV2 to TRBJ1-2; 7 bases line up with TRBD1. The V segment lost 6 bases and the J segment 2 bases; nucleotides outside the gene matches: 6. Germline V gives CDR1 SNHLY, CDR2 FYNNEI. This CDR3 region has 14 residues. CDR3 nucleotides: TGTGCCAGCAGACCCGACAGGGAAAACTATGGCTACACCTTC. Translated: CASRPDRENYGYTF.

The V call is TRBV7-9, the J call TRBJ1-2, with 7 bases identical to TRBD1. With V trimmed by 3 bases and J by 3 bases, 7 bases remained unmatched. Germline V gene data show CDR1 as SEHNR and CDR2 as FQNEAQ (reference sequence). The CDR3 has 15 residues. CDR3 residues: CASSLTTGYDYGYTF. Here the CDR3 DNA reads TGTGCCAGCAGCTTGACGACAGGGTACGACTATGGCTACACCTTC.

The rearrangement links TRBV9 to TRBJ1-3, with D possibly being TRBD1 (5 bases). With 3 bases removed from V and 4 bases from J, the gap between germline ends came to 20 bases. This CDR3 comprises 17 residues. Germline values: CDR1 SGDLS, CDR2 YYNGEE. The CDR3, as DNA: TGTGCCAGCAGCGCAGACCGGGACTCTAGAGTCGGAAACACCATATATTTT. This sequence encodes CASSADRDSRVGNTIYF.

V usage is TRBV7-9 and J usage is TRBJ1-2; 8 bases match TRBD1. The CDR3 loop spans 16 amino acids. With V trimmed by 5 bases and J by 3 bases, 11 bases remained unmatched. The germline gives CDR1 SEHNR, CDR2 FQNEAQ (reference sequence). CDR3 DNA sequence: TGTGCCAGCAGCCGTTTAGACAGGGGATTTCACTATGGCTACACCTTC. Its translation is CASSRLDRGFHYGYTF.

The V gene is TRBV4-2, the J gene TRBJ1-2; 9 bases align to TRBD1. Per the germline V gene, CDR1 is LGHNA and CDR2 is YNFKEQ. The CDR3 length is 16 residues. Trimming at V came to 0 bases and at J to 8 bases, leaving 10 bases not matched to a gene. CDR3 sequence (DNA): TGTGCCAGCAGCCAAGACGTCGGGACAGGGCAGAGGGGCTACACCTTC. Its translation is CASSQDVGTGQRGYTF.

The chain combines TRBV7-2 with TRBJ1-1; a weak D match, TRBD1 (6 bases). V was cut by 2 bases and J by 4 bases, with 8 bases left in between. CDR1 SGHTA and CDR2 FQGNSA come from the germline V gene. This CDR3 spans 13 amino acids. The CDR3 DNA reads TGTGCCAGCAGCTTATTAGGGGGCACTGAAGCTTTCTTT. Its translation: CASSLLGGTEAFF.

The rearrangement joins TRBV6-1 to TRBJ2-7; TRBD1 is a possible D gene (6 bases). This CDR3 comprises 15 residues. V lost 5 bases to trimming and J lost 0 bases, with 14 bases between them. Germline V gene sequence: CDR1 MNHNS, CDR2 SASEGT. This CDR3 reads CASSQRGHSSYEQYF. The CDR3 nucleotides are TGTGCCAGCAGTCAAAGGGGACACAGCTCCTACGAGCAGTACTTC.

The chain employs TRBV7-7 and TRBJ1-1, with D perhaps TRBD1 (6 bases). V was clipped by 2 bases and J by 4 bases, with 20 bases between them. Germline-derived CDR1 and CDR2 are SSHAT and FNYEAQ (reference sequence). The CDR3 spans 17 residues. CDR3 bases: TGTGCCAGCAGCTTAACCTCGGACAGTTGTAATAGCACTGAAGCTTTCTTT. Its translation is CASSLTSDSCNSTEAFF.

The chain combines TRBV5-1 with TRBJ2-2; TRBD1 agrees at 7 bases. CDR3 length: 13 amino acids. J gave up 5 bases and V 8 bases, and 6 bases lay outside the gene matches. Germline V lookup: CDR1 SGHRS, CDR2 YFSETQ. The chain's CDR3 is CASKETGTGELFF. The CDR3 DNA follows: TGCGCCAGTAAAGAGACAGGGACCGGGGAGCTGTTTTTT. Full variable domain (remainder filled in from reference TRBV5-1 and TRBJ2-2): KAGVTQTPRYLIKTRGQQVTLSCSPISGHRSVSWYQQTPGQGLQFLFEYFSETQRNKGNFPGRFSGRQFSNSRSEMNVSTLELGDSALYLCASKETGTGELFFGEGSRLTVL.

The chain links TRBV27 to TRBJ1-5; TRBD1 is a possible D gene (6 bases). Trimming stripped 2 bases from V and 5 bases from J, with 13 bases between. The CDR3 totals 15 residues. CDR1 is MNHEY, CDR2 SMNVEV, per germline (reference sequence). CDR3 loop: CASSLGAGAHQPQHF. The CDR3, as DNA: TGTGCCAGCAGTTTAGGGGCAGGGGCCCATCAGCCCCAGCATTTT.